What follows are 20 T cell receptor beta chains derived from one specimen sequenced in a study of T cell changes during pregnancy in multiple sclerosis. Here immunoSEQ multiplex PCR was the method, and the copy in TCRdb shows in-frame clones only, minus some. The sample holds about 34,000 clones; less than 95% are singletons and the top ten take around 13%. The sequencing used CD8+ T cells from peripheral blood mononuclear cells, collected in the first trimester of pregnancy. Source of these receptors: a female donor with multiple sclerosis, enrolled in a pregnancy study.

V is TRBV5-1 and J is TRBJ2-3; 13 nucleotides agree with TRBD2. Germline CDR1 and CDR2: SGHRS and YFSETQ. The length of the CDR3 is 17 residues. V dropped 5 bases and J dropped 3; count of bases not matched to a gene: 9. CDR3 DNA: TGCGCCAGCAGTCCAACTCGACTAGCGGGAGGTACAGATACGCAGTATTTT. Protein sequence: CASSPTRLAGGTDTQYF. Combining the CDR3 with reference TRBV5-1 and TRBJ2-3 gives the whole variable domain KAGVTQTPRYLIKTRGQQVTLSCSPISGHRSVSWYQQTPGQGLQFLFEYFSETQRNKGNFPGRFSGRQFSNSRSEMNVSTLELGDSALYLCASSPTRLAGGTDTQYFGPGTRLTVL.

V is TRBV27 and J is TRBJ2-2; D is uncertain. The ends were cut back, 0 bases at V and 3 bases at J, with 8 bases in the middle. Germline V CDR1 and CDR2: MNHEY, SMNVEV (reference sequence). This CDR3 is built from 15 residues. CDR3 residues: CASSLSGLYTGELFF. CDR3 coding DNA: TGTGCCAGCAGTTTATCGGGCCTCTACACCGGGGAGCTGTTTTTT.

This clone appeared a single time. The V and J genes are TRBV7-9 and TRBJ2-3, with D tentatively TRBD2 (5 bases). V was clipped by 1 base and J by 1 base, with 9 bases between them. This CDR3 has 15 residues. CDR1 is SEHNR, CDR2 FQNEAQ, per germline (reference sequence). CDR3 in amino acids: CASSLGEGGTDTQYF. In nucleotides, the CDR3 is TGTGCCAGCAGCTTAGGAGAGGGCGGCACAGATACGCAGTATTTT.

In its sample, this clone was seen once. V gene TRBV27 combines with J gene TRBJ2-1; TRBD2 agrees at 13 bases. The CDR3 totals 18 residues. Per germline, CDR1 MNHEY and CDR2 SMNVEV (reference sequence). V dropped 4 bases and J dropped 7; count of bases not matched to a gene: 13. In DNA form, the CDR3 reads TGTGCCAGCAGTTGGAGGGGTGATACTAGCGGGAGGGTAAATGAGCAGTTCTTC. Translated: CASSWRGDTSGRVNEQFF.

This chain joins TRBV7-9 and TRBJ2-1; D ambiguous. The CDR3 has 15 residues. V was clipped by 1 base and J by 6 bases, with 13 bases between them. Per the germline V gene, CDR1 is SEHNR and CDR2 is FQNEAQ (reference sequence). The CDR3 reads CASSLEVGGGNEQFF. The CDR3 region has the DNA TGTGCCAGCAGCTTAGAAGTAGGTGGCGGCAATGAGCAGTTCTTC.

CDR3 protein: CASSARDQPDNEQFF. In DNA, the CDR3 is TGTGCCAGCAGTGCGCGGGACCAACCTGACAATGAGCAGTTCTTC. The rearrangement links TRBV2 to TRBJ2-1; D is possibly TRBD2 (6 bases). Germline CDR1 is SNHLY and CDR2 is FYNNEI. This CDR3 spans 15 amino acids. V was cut by 4 bases and J by 5 bases, with 15 bases left in between.

The chain is built from TRBV19 and TRBJ1-1, with no clear D. With 5 bases removed from V and 5 bases from J, the gap between germline ends came to 12 bases. Germline V gene sequence: CDR1 LNHDA, CDR2 SQIVND (reference sequence). The CDR3 sequence is 13 residues long. CDR3 residues: CASSLLPETEAFF. CDR3 nucleotide sequence: TGTGCCAGTAGTCTCCTCCCGGAGACTGAAGCTTTCTTT.

The genes are TRBV11-2 and TRBJ2-1; 8 positions match TRBD2. CDR1 SGHAT and CDR2 FQNNGV come from the germline V gene. The CDR3 spans 17 residues. J lost 0 bases, V lost 3 bases, and 7 bases had no gene match. The CDR3 loop is CASSFQTSVSSYNEQFF. The CDR3 nucleotides read TGTGCCAGCAGCTTCCAGACTAGCGTAAGCTCCTACAATGAGCAGTTCTTC.

This rearrangement joins TRBV28 to TRBJ1-5; 8 bases align to TRBD1. Trimming cost V 5 bases and J 7 bases; bases outside gene matches: 7. This CDR3 is 14 amino acids long. Germline V gives CDR1 MDHEN, CDR2 SYDVKM. CDR3 region: CASSGQGWGQPQHF. The DNA of the CDR3 is TGTGCCAGCAGTGGACAGGGTTGGGGACAGCCCCAGCATTTT.

The rearrangement uses TRBV7-9 and TRBJ2-1, with D uncertain. The germline V gene has CDR1 SEHNR and CDR2 FQNEAQ (reference sequence). V shed 1 base and J shed 10 bases, with 8 bases lying between them. This CDR3 is 12 amino acids long. For the CDR3, the DNA is TGTGCCAGCAGCTTAGGGCCCTCCGAGCAGTTCTTC. This translates into CASSLGPSEQFF.

The chain employs TRBV7-9 and TRBJ2-1; the D gene is possibly TRBD2 (6 bases). Germline CDR1 SEHNR, CDR2 FQNEAQ (reference sequence). V lost 0 bases to trimming and J lost 7 bases, with 10 bases between them. The CDR3 is 14 residues long. The CDR3, as DNA: TGTGCCAGCAGCTTAGCTTTGGGACTGAATGAGCAGTTCTTC. It specifies CASSLALGLNEQFF.

The chain uses TRBV29-1 and TRBJ1-1, with D perhaps matching TRBD1 (6 bases). V shed 6 bases and J shed 7 bases, with 24 bases lying between them. The CDR3 spans 15 residues. Germline V lookup: CDR1 SQVTM, CDR2 ANQGSEA. CDR3 DNA: TGCAGCGTGGAACTCCCTGGGGGGGCAAGCGGTGAAGCTTTCTTT. This gives the protein CSVELPGGASGEAFF. The variable domain in full, completed from reference TRBV29-1 and TRBJ1-1, reads SAVISQKPSRDICQRGTSLTIQCQVDSQVTMMFWYRQQPGQSLTLIATANQGSEATYESGFVIDKFPISRPNLTFSTLTVSNMSPEDSSIYLCSVELPGGASGEAFFGQGTRLTVV.

This chain connects TRBV28 to TRBJ2-3, with D uncertain. The CDR3 extends over 16 amino acids. V was trimmed by 4 bases and J by 0 bases, leaving 14 bases between them. Germline CDR1 MDHEN, CDR2 SYDVKM. CDR3 bases: TGTGCCAGCAGTTCATCCATGCTAGATAGCACAGATACGCAGTATTTT. Its translation is CASSSSMLDSTDTQYF.

The gene calls are TRBV18 and TRBJ2-1; tentatively, D is TRBD2 (6 bases). This CDR3 spans 16 amino acids. V was cut by 6 bases and J by 2 bases, with 17 bases left in between. Germline-derived CDR1 and CDR2 are KGHSH and LQKENI. The chain's CDR3 is CASSQNGGIAYNEQFF. The CDR3 DNA sequence: TGTGCCAGCTCCCAAAACGGCGGGATCGCCTACAATGAGCAGTTCTTC.

The chain joins TRBV28 to TRBJ2-7; 8 bases align to TRBD1. The length of the CDR3 is 14 residues. Per the germline V gene, CDR1 is MDHEN and CDR2 is SYDVKM. Unmatched junction bases numbered 11, after V lost 10 bases and J lost 3 bases. Here the CDR3 DNA reads TGTGCCACCAGAGGACAGGGTACCCTCTACGAGCAGTACTTC. This sequence encodes CATRGQGTLYEQYF. Based on the CDR3 plus reference TRBV28 and TRBJ2-7, the full variable domain is DVKVTQSSRYLVKRTGEKVFLECVQDMDHENMFWYRQDPGLGLRLIYFSYDVKMKEKGDIPEGYSVSREKKERFSLILESASTNQTSMYLCATRGQGTLYEQYFGPGTRLTVT.

The count of this clone is one. The CDR3 nucleotides are TGTGCCAGTAGTTACGGGGGAGCCAACACTGAAGCTTTCTTT. Its translation: CASSYGGANTEAFF. The V call is TRBV19, the J call TRBJ1-1, with a possible D match to TRBD1 (5 bases). The V gene's germline CDR1 is LNHDA and CDR2 SQIVND (reference sequence). Between the trimmed V and J ends, which lost 5 bases and 2 bases, there was a span of 12 bases. The CDR3 contains 14 residues.

V gene TRBV5-6 combines with J gene TRBJ1-2; 7 nucleotides match TRBD1. This CDR3 comprises 18 residues. CDR1 SGHDT and CDR2 YYEEEE come from the germline V gene. Trimming took 1 base from V and 4 from J; bases not matched to a gene: 16. The CDR3 nucleotides are TGTGCCAGCAGCTTGCTCCGACAGGGAAATTATCTCGGCTATGGCTACACCTTC. This sequence encodes CASSLLRQGNYLGYGYTF.

This rearrangement joins TRBV5-1 to TRBJ2-7; D remains ambiguous. CDR1 SGHRS and CDR2 YFSETQ come from the germline V gene. V gave up 2 bases and J gave up 4 bases, with 10 bases separating them. The CDR3 covers 13 residues. The CDR3 region is CASSFGPWYEQYF. As DNA, the CDR3 is TGCGCCAGCAGCTTTGGGCCTTGGTACGAGCAGTACTTC.

This chain connects TRBV28 to TRBJ2-1, with D maybe TRBD1 (5 bases). Germline CDR1 MDHEN, CDR2 SYDVKM. The CDR3 runs 17 residues. Trimming left V 7 bases short and J 9 bases short, with 28 bases between. The CDR3 loop is CASTSSSRVTILGEQFF. The CDR3 nucleotides read TGTGCCAGCACCTCCTCCAGCAGGGTAACCATCCTCGGTGAGCAGTTCTTC.

The chain has TRBV27 and TRBJ2-3, with TRBD1 matching over 9 bases. CDR1 is MNHEY and CDR2 is SMNVEV in the germline V gene (reference sequence). V dropped 2 bases and J dropped 2; count of bases not matched to a gene: 2. This CDR3 comprises 15 residues. CDR3 nucleotides: TGTGCCAGCAGTTTAGGGACAGGGTTCACAGATACGCAGTATTTT. Protein: CASSLGTGFTDTQYF.